This TCR beta chain stems from a study of response to subunit inactivated influenza vaccine. General study points: Authors suggested each seasonal influenza vaccination recruits few new T cells.

With respect to this clonotype: Its antigen remains unidentified.

In TCRdb, the RT-PCR reads were re-called with MiXCR into one record per CDR3 protein. This table holds under 750,000 distinct CDR3 sequences, about 11% found once. In germline, CDR1 is MNHNS, CDR2 SASEGT. Trimming stripped 5 bases from V and 10 bases from J, with 15 bases between. The length of the CDR3 is 13 residues. This clonotype originated in a man aged 50-60 years who received an inactivated influenza vaccine. The sample here was PBMCs from blood, taken on the day of vaccination. The chain joins TRBV6-1 to TRBJ2-1; D tentatively reads TRBD1 or TRBD2 (6 bases each). The CDR3 protein is CASSPGGIGEQFF. The CDR3 bases are TGTGCCAGCAGTCCCGGGGGCATAGGGGAGCAGTTCTTC.